This entry features one TCR beta chain sequence. As yet, its antigen is unknown. A CD45RA+ naive subset and a CD45RA-negative memory subset were split from CD4+ cells. The length of the CDR3 is 14 residues. CDR1 and CDR2 (germline): MNHEY, SVGAGI. Trimming pared 5 bases from V and 4 bases from J, leaving 13 bases between. The protocol was immunoSEQ multiplex PCR, while the TCRdb copy is restricted to in-frame clones and leaves out a portion. This table has approximately 2.3 million clones, 85% to 95% appearing once. The sample comes from a study of shared clonotypes between healthy human individuals. About the study: CD4 naive and memory got three plates each, CD8 naive two, CD8 memory one. General observations from the study: Generation probabilities were higher for clonotypes shared across all four sorted-subset donors than for unshared ones.

This receptor was taken from a young man in good health. Some clones in this sample may be carry-over from other donors' samples. The material sequenced was naive CD4+ T cells from PBMCs. The subset denotes: CD45RA+ positively selected. This chain uses TRBV6-5 with TRBJ2-3; D is possibly TRBD2 (6 bases). The CDR3 DNA sequence: TGTGCCAGCAGTCCCGGGGGTCCCGCAGATACGCAGTATTTT. Residues: CASSPGGPADTQYF.